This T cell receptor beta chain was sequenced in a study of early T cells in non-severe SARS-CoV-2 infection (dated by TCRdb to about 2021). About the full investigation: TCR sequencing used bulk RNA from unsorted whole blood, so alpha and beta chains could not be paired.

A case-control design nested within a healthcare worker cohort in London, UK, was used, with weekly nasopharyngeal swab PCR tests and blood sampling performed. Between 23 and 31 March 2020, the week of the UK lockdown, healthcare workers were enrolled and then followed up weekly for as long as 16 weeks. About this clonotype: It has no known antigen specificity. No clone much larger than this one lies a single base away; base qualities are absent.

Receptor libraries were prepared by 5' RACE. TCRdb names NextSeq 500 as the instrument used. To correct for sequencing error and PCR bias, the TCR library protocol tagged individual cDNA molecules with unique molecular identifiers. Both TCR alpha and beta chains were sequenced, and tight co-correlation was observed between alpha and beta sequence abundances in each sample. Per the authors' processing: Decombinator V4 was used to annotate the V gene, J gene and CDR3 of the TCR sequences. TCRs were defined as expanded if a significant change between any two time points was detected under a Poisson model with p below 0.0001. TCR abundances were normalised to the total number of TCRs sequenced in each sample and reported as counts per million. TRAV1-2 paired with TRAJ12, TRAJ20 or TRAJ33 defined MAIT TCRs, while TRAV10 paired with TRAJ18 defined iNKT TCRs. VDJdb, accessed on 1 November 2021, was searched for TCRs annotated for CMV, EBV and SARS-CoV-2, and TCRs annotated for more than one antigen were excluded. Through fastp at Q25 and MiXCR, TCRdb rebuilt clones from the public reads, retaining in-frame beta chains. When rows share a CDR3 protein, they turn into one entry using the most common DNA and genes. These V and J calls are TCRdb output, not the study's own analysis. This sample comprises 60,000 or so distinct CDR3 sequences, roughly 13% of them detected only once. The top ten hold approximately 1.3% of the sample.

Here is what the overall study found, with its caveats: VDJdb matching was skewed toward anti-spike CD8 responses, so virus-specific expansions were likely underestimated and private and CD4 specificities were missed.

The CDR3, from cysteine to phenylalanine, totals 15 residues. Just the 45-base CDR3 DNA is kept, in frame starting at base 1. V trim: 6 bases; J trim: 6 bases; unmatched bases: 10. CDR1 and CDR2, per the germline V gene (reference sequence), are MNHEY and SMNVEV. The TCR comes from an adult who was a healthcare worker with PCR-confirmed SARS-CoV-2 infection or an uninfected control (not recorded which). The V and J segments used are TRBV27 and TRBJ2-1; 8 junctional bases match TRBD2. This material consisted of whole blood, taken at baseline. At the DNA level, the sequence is TGTGCCAGCAGCCCAGCGGGAGCCTCCGTCAATGAGCAGTTCTTC. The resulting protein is CASSPAGASVNEQFF.